The 10 T cell receptor beta chains presented below share a single source sample, sequenced in a study of T cells expressing NK-cell markers. Using the 5' RACE reads, TCRdb records one entry per CDR3 protein without DNA. Its table lists 500,000 or so distinct CDR3 sequences. The specimen sequenced was blood T cells: a sorted CD56 or NKG2C T cell subset, CD4+ or CD8+ T cells, or bulk PBMC T cells (not recorded which). These receptors originate from a man aged 18-30 years in good health.

This chain uses TRBV20-1 with TRBJ2-1. Germline lookup yields CDR1 DFQATT and CDR2 SNEGSKA (reference sequence). The CDR3 extends over 13 amino acids. The CDR3 reads CSASGDSYNEQFF.

The chain uses TRBV5-5 and TRBJ1-4; no DNA is available, so the TRBD1 call from TCRdb remains unchecked. Germline V gives CDR1 SGHKS, CDR2 YYEKEE (reference sequence). The CDR3 loop spans 14 amino acids. CDR3 sequence reads: CASRSGTAEEKLFF.

This chain links TRBV20-1 with TRBJ1-1. The CDR3 loop spans 13 amino acids. Germline V lookup: CDR1 DFQATT, CDR2 SNEGSKA (reference sequence). CDR3 amino acids: CSARDLQAGGAFF.

The genes are TRBV12-3 or TRBV12-4 and TRBJ2-3; TCRdb selects TRBD2, and the lack of DNA leaves this call unchecked. The CDR3 extends over 15 amino acids. The CDR3 reads CASSPGTSGGQTQYF.

This chain uses TRBV12-3 or TRBV12-4 with TRBJ2-4; with no DNA, the TCRdb D assignment of TRBD1 cannot be verified. The CDR3 length is 16 residues. The CDR3 is CASSLRTGSVKNIQYF.

The rearrangement links TRBV7-8 to TRBJ2-3. Germline loops: CDR1 SGHVS, CDR2 FQNEAQ. The CDR3 loop spans 16 amino acids. The CDR3 region is CASSSGASSSTDTQYF.

The V and J genes are TRBV7-2 and TRBJ2-3; TCRdb returns TRBD2, unconfirmable since there is no DNA. There are 16 residues in the CDR3. Germline CDR1 is SGHTA and CDR2 is FQGNSA. CDR3 protein: CASSPLAGVLTDTQYF.

The rearrangement joins TRBV12-3 or TRBV12-4 to TRBJ2-2; TCRdb indicates TRBD1, and absent DNA this call remains unverified. The CDR3 is 13 residues long. CDR3 region: CASSPPPGGELFF.

The chain recombines TRBV5-5 with TRBJ2-3; without DNA, the TCRdb call of TRBD2 cannot be checked. The CDR3 contains 18 residues. Germline CDR1 reads SGHKS; CDR2 reads YYEKEE (reference sequence). The CDR3 reads CASSGEGSSRFYTDTQYF.

J is TRBJ2-6 and V is TRBV11-3; absent DNA, TCRdb's TRBD1 call cannot be checked. The germline gives CDR1 SGHNT, CDR2 YENEEA. The CDR3 spans 17 residues. The CDR3 region is CASSKGAQYSGANVLTF.